This T cell receptor beta chain was profiled in a study of T cell repertoires in cytomegalovirus infection. Each CDR3 protein gets one entry after TCRdb re-called the reads with MiXCR. Of hundreds of thousands of distinct CDR3 sequences listed, approximately 10% were seen once; the top ten hold 9.5% to 13%. Ten or more counts support this clonotype. Its target is unknown. Findings of the study overall: Dominating the ex vivo response were TCR beta clonotypes that were CMV-specific and HLA-C-restricted.

Material for sequencing was PBMCs. This clonotype was sampled from a human donor in good health (CMV status not recorded). Some clones in this sample may be carry-over from other donors' samples.

The CDR3: CASSSQGNGGNEQFF. CDR3 bases: TGCGCCAGCAGCTCCCAGGGGAATGGAGGAAATGAGCAGTTCTTC. This chain uses TRBV5-1 with TRBJ2-1; D may be TRBD1 (6 bases). This CDR3 spans 15 amino acids. Germline V gene data show CDR1 as SGHRS and CDR2 as YFSETQ. The germline V and J ends were trimmed by 3 bases and 7 bases, with 17 bases remaining between them.